Listed below are T cell receptor beta chains from one sample, sequenced in a study of T-cell reconstitution after alpha-beta-depleted transplantation in children. MiXCR, applied by TCRdb to the PCR reads, yields one record per CDR3 protein. Here the sample spans about 290,000 distinct CDR3 sequences, roughly 8.2% being singletons. Source: peripheral blood, taken 360 days after TCRalphabeta/CD19-depleted stem cell transplant. The receptors derive from a female patient younger than 10 who had a stem cell transplant for Fanconi anemia, so the T cells may come from the graft donor. The CDR3 runs from the conserved cysteine through the conserved F or W. A D gene is named only where the DNA matches it firmly. Clone size, where shown, is once, few, many, or a class for clones that have expanded.

TRBJ2-7	TRBV20-1	NA	14	NA	TGCAGTGCTAAGGGTGAGACTAGGATCTACGAGCAGTACTTC	CSAKGETRIYEQYF
TRBJ1-4	TRBV7-9	TRBD1	14	many	TGTGCCAGCAGCTTGGCAGGGGGCAATGAAAAACTGTTTTTT	CASSLAGGNEKLFF
TRBJ2-1	TRBV30	NA	11	few	TGTGCCTGGAGTGTTGGGGGTGAGCAGTTCTTC	CAWSVGGEQFF
TRBJ2-1	TRBV6-1	TRBD2	15	NA	TGTGCCAGCAGTCAAGCGGGAGGCCCCTACAATGAGCAGTTCTTC	CASSQAGGPYNEQFF
TRBJ1-4	TRBV12-3/TRBV12-4	NA	11	many	TGTGCCAGCAGCCAGGGAGAAAAACTGTTTTTT	CASSQGEKLFF
TRBJ2-1	TRBV7-3	TRBD2	16	many	TGTGCCAGCAGCTTAAAACCGGGACTAGAAGTCAATGAGCAGTTCTTC	CASSLKPGLEVNEQFF
TRBJ2-1	TRBV2	NA	14	few	TGTGCCAGCAGTGAATCTTATGGGGAAAGTGAGCAGTTCTTC	CASSESYGESEQFF
TRBJ2-3	TRBV5-1	NA	14	many	TGCGCCAGCAGCTCATTTCCTACCCCGGATACGCAGTATTTT	CASSSFPTPDTQYF
TRBJ1-1	TRBV5-6	TRBD1	13	many	TGTGCCAGCAGCTTCCACGGGGACAGGGAAGCTTTCTTT	CASSFHGDREAFF
TRBJ1-3	TRBV7-2	TRBD1	14	few	TGTGCCAGCAGCTTCAGGGGGGTGGGAAACACCATATATTTT	CASSFRGVGNTIYF
TRBJ2-1	TRBV24-1	NA	14	many	TGTGCCACCAGTGATTTAACCTCCTACAATGAGCAGTTCTTC	CATSDLTSYNEQFF
TRBJ2-1	TRBV7-9	NA	12	many	TGTGCCAGCAGCTTGGGAAACAATGAGCAGTTCTTC	CASSLGNNEQFF
TRBJ1-6	TRBV30	NA	13	NA	TGTGCCTGGAGTGCAGGGTCCTCTTCACCCCTCCACTTT	CAWSAGSSSPLHF
TRBJ2-3	TRBV25-1	NA	13	many	TGTGCCAGCAGTGACGAATCCACAGATACGCAGTATTTT	CASSDESTDTQYF
TRBJ2-3	TRBV10-1	TRBD2	15	many	TGCGCCAGCAGTGTAGCGGGAGAAGAGGGGGATACGCAGTATTTT	CASSVAGEEGDTQYF
TRBJ1-5	TRBV12-3/TRBV12-4	NA	13	many	TGTGCCAGCAGTTTAGTCGCCAATCAGCCCCAGCATTTT	CASSLVANQPQHF
TRBJ2-2	TRBV5-6	NA	13	NA	TGTGCCAGCAGCTTGCGGTTAGCCGGGGAGCTGTTTTTT	CASSLRLAGELFF
TRBJ1-5	TRBV2	NA	12	NA	TGTGCCAGCAGGCCGGACAAGCAGCCCCAGCATTTT	CASRPDKQPQHF
TRBJ2-1	TRBV9	NA	15	many	TGTGCCAGCAGCGTAGATTCCGGGGCTTACAATGAGCAGTTCTTC	CASSVDSGAYNEQFF
TRBJ2-3	TRBV29-1	TRBD2	16	few	TGCAGCGTTGACGGACTAGCGCCAGTAAACACAGATACGCAGTATTTT	CSVDGLAPVNTDTQYF
TRBJ2-1	TRBV7-7	TRBD2	15	NA	TGTGCCAGCTTCCCTAGCGGGAGTCTAAGGAATGAGCAGTTCTTC	CASFPSGSLRNEQFF
TRBJ1-5	TRBV28	NA	13	many	TGTGCCAGCAGTGGGGTCCATAATCAGCCCCAGCATTTT	CASSGVHNQPQHF
TRBJ1-5	TRBV27	NA	13	NA	TGTGCCAGCAGTGTCCATGTGGATCAGCCCCAGCATTTT	CASSVHVDQPQHF
TRBJ2-2	TRBV30	NA	14	NA	TGTGCCTGGAGTGTACTGGCTCTCACCGGGAAGCTGTTTTTT	CAWSVLALTGKLFF
TRBJ1-1	TRBV29-1	NA	13	many	TGCAGCGTTGGTCCCCCAACAAGCACTGAAGCTTTCTTT	CSVGPPTSTEAFF
TRBJ1-2	TRBV15	NA	15	many	TGTGCCACCAGCAGAGATTGGGGGGCAGGGGCTGGCTACACCTTC	CATSRDWGAGAGYTF
TRBJ1-4	TRBV4-3	NA	14	many	TGCGCCAGCAGCCAAGAGCGGAGTGGTGAAAAACTGTTTTTT	CASSQERSGEKLFF
TRBJ2-7	TRBV5-5	NA	14	few	TGTGCCAGCAGCCCCGTGCCAGGCGACTACGAGCAGTACTTC	CASSPVPGDYEQYF
TRBJ1-3	TRBV7-9	NA	15	many	TGTGCCAGCAGCGACGATCTATGGCTCGGAAACACCATATATTTT	CASSDDLWLGNTIYF
TRBJ2-5	TRBV5-1	NA	17	many	TGCGCCAGCAGCTTCCTTGGACCGGCGGGGACACAAGAGACCCAGTACTTC	CASSFLGPAGTQETQYF
TRBJ1-2	TRBV12-3/TRBV12-4	NA	14	few	TGTGCCAGCAGTCAAAACAGGTTTAACTATGGCTACACCTTC	CASSQNRFNYGYTF
TRBJ2-1	TRBV27	NA	14	many	TGTGCCACCAGGAGCGGGACAGCATACAATGAGCAGTTCTTC	CATRSGTAYNEQFF
TRBJ1-6	TRBV28	NA	11	NA	TGTGCCAGCGGCCTAAGGGGTTTCCTCCACTTT	CASGLRGFLHF
TRBJ2-1	TRBV6-2/TRBV6-3	NA	16	NA	TGTGCCAGCAGTTACGTCGTAGGGGGGGCCTACAATGAGCAGTTCTTC	CASSYVVGGAYNEQFF
TRBJ2-3	TRBV11-2	NA	15	many	TGTGCCAGCAGCTTAGATCGCGGATACACAGATACGCAGTATTTT	CASSLDRGYTDTQYF
TRBJ2-3	TRBV24-1	NA	15	few	TGTGCCACCAGTGAGGGCGGGACCAACACAGATACGCAGTATTTT	CATSEGGTNTDTQYF
TRBJ2-3	TRBV7-2	TRBD2	12	many	TGTGCCAGCAGCTTTCGGGAGGGAACGCAGTATTTT	CASSFREGTQYF
TRBJ1-2	TRBV9	NA	14	NA	TGTGCCAGCAGCGTAGGTGGCAGGACCTATGGCTACACCTTC	CASSVGGRTYGYTF
TRBJ2-3	TRBV15	NA	16	NA	TGTGCCACCAGCAGAGATCTTTTTGCAGGGTCAGATACGCAGTATTTT	CATSRDLFAGSDTQYF
TRBJ2-4	TRBV28	TRBD1	16	many	TGTGCCAGCAGTTTATTATTCCGACAGGGTGGTGTTATTCAGTACTTC	CASSLLFRQGGVIQYF
TRBJ2-5	TRBV29-1	NA	15	NA	TGCAGCGTTGAAGGTAGTTTAGTGCGGGCGGAGACCCAGTACTTC	CSVEGSLVRAETQYF
TRBJ2-7	TRBV7-3	NA	14	many	TGTGCCAGCAGCTTACGCGGTTCTCCTTACGAGCAGTACTTC	CASSLRGSPYEQYF
TRBJ1-2	TRBV20-1	NA	13	many	TGCAGTGCTAGGGGTTTCCGGGAGGGTGGCTACACCTTC	CSARGFREGGYTF
TRBJ1-1	TRBV3-1	NA	13	NA	TGTGCCAGCAGCCACGGGAGGGCAGGTGAAGCTTTCTTT	CASSHGRAGEAFF
TRBJ2-1	TRBV2	TRBD2	15	NA	TGTGCCAGCAGTTTAAAGCGGGGGGGCATAGATGAGCAGTTCTTC	CASSLKRGGIDEQFF
TRBJ2-5	TRBV12-3/TRBV12-4	TRBD1	13	many	TGTGCCAGCACCGTGACAGGGGGTGAGACCCAGTACTTC	CASTVTGGETQYF
TRBJ2-1	TRBV5-1	NA	16	many	TGCGCCAGCAGCCGCGAGCCTAGCGCGACCTACAATGAGCAGTTCTTC	CASSREPSATYNEQFF
TRBJ2-3	TRBV7-9	NA	12	many	TGTGCCAGCAGCTTAACCATAGATACGCAGTATTTT	CASSLTIDTQYF